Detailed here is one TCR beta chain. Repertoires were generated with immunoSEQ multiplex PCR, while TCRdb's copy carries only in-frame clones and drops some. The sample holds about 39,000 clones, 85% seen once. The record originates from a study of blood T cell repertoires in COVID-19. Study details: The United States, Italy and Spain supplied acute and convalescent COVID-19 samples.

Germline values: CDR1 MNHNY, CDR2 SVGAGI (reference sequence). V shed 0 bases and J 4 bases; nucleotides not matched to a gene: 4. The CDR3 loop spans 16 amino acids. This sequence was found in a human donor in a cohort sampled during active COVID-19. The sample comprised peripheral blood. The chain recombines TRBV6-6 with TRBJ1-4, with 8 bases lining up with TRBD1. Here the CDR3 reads CASSYSRGQDNEKLFF. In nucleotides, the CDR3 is TGTGCCAGCAGTTACTCGAGGGGACAGGATAATGAAAAACTGTTTTTT.